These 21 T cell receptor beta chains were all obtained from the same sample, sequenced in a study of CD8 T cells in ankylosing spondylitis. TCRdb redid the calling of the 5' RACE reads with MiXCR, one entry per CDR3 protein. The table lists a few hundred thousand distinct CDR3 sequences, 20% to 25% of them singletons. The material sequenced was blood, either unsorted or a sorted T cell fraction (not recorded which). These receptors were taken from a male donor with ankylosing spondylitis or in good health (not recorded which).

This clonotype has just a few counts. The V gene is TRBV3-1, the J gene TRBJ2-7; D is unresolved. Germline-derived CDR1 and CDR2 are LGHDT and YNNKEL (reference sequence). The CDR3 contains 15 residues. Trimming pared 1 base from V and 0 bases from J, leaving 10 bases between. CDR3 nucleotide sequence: TGTGCCAGCAGCCAAGGGGGTGTTGCCTCCTACGAGCAGTACTTC. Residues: CASSQGGVASYEQYF.

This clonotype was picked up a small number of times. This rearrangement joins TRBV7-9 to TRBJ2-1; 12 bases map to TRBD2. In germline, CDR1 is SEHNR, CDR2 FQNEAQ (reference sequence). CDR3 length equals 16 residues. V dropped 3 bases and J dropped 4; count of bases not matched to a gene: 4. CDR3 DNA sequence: TGTGCCAGCAGCTTCCCGACTAGCGGGGGATACAATGAGCAGTTCTTC. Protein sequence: CASSFPTSGGYNEQFF.

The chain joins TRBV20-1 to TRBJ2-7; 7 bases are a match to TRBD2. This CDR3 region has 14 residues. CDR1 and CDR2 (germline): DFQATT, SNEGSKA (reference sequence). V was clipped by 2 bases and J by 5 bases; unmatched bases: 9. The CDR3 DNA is TGCAGTGCTAGACCTCAGCTAGCGGTCGACGAGCAGTACTTC. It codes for CSARPQLAVDEQYF.

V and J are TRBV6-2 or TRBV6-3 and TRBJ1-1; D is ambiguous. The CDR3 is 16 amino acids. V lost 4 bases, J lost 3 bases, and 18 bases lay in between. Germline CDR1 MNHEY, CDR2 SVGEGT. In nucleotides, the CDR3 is TGTGCCAGCAGTTGGACCCCTGGGCATTGGGACACTGAAGCTTTCTTT. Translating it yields CASSWTPGHWDTEAFF.

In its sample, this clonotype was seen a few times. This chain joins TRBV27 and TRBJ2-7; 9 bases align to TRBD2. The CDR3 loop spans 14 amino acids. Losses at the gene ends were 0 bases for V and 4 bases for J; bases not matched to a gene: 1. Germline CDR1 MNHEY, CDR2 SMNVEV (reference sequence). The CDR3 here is CASSLSSGGYEQYF. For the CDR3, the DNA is TGTGCCAGCAGTTTATCTAGCGGGGGTTACGAGCAGTACTTC.

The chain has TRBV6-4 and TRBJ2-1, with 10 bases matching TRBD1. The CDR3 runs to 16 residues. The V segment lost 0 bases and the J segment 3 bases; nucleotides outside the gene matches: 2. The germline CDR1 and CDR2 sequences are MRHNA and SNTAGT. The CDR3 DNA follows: TGTGCCAGCAGTGACTCACGGACAGGGGGCTACAATGAGCAGTTCTTC. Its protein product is CASSDSRTGGYNEQFF.

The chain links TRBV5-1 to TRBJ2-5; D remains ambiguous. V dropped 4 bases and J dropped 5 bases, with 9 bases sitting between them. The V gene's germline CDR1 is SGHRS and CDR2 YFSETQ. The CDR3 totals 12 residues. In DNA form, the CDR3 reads TGCGCCAGCAGCGTAATTGGGGAGACCCAGTACTTC. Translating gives CASSVIGETQYF.

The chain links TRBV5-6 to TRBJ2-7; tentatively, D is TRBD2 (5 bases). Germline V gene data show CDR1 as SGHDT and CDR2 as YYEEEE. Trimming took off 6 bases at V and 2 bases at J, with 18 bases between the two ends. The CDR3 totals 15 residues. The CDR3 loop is CASTPGAGTAYEQYF. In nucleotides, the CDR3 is TGTGCCAGCACCCCCGGCGCGGGCACCGCCTACGAGCAGTACTTC. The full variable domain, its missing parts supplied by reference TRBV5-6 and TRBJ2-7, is DAGVTQSPTHLIKTRGQQVTLRCSPKSGHDTVSWYQQALGQGPQFIFQYYEEEERQRGNFPDRFSGHQFPNYSSELNVNALLLGDSALYLCASTPGAGTAYEQYFGPGTRLTVT.

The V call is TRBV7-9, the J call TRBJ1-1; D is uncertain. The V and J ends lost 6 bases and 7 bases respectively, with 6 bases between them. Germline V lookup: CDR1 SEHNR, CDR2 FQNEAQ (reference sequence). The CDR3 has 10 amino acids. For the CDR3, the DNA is TGTGCCAGCAGTTACCTTGAAGCTTTCTTT. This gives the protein CASSYLEAFF. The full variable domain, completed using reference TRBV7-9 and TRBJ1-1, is DTGVSQNPRHKITKRGQNVTFRCDPISEHNRLYWYRQTLGQGPEFLTYFQNEAQLEKSRLLSDRFSAERPKGSFSTLEIQRTEQGDSAMYLCASSYLEAFFGQGTRLTVV.

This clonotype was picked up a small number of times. In DNA form, the CDR3 reads TGTGCCAGCAGTGACTCGCGGGAGCAAGAGACCCAGTACTTC. Translating gives CASSDSREQETQYF. This chain joins TRBV2 and TRBJ2-5; 7 nucleotides agree with TRBD2. Losses at the gene ends were 3 bases for V and 2 bases for J; bases not matched to a gene: 3. Germline CDR1 SNHLY, CDR2 FYNNEI. This CDR3 contains 14 residues.

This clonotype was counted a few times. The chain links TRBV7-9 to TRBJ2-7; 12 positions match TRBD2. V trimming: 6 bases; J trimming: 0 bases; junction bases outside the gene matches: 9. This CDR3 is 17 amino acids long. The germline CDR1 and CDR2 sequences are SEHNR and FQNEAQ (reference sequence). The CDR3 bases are TGTGCCAGCAGTTCGGGACTAGCGGGCTTTCTCTCCTACGAGCAGTACTTC. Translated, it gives CASSSGLAGFLSYEQYF.

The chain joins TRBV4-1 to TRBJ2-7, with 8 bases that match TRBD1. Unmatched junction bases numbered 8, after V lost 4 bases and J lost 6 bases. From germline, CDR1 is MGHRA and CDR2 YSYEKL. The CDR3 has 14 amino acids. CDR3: CASSPGGPTGEQYF. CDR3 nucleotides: TGCGCCAGCAGCCCAGGGGGCCCGACGGGCGAGCAGTACTTC.

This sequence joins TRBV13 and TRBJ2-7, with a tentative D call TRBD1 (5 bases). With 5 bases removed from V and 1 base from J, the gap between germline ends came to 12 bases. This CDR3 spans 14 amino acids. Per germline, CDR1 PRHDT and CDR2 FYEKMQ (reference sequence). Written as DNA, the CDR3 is TGTGCCAGCAGCCAAGAAGGGGCATCCTACGAGCAGTACTTC. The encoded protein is CASSQEGASYEQYF.

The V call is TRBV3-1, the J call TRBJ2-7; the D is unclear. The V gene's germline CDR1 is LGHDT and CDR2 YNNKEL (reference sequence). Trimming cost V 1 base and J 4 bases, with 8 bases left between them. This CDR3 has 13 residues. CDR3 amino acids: CASSQGRAYEQYF. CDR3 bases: TGTGCCAGCAGCCAAGGTCGAGCGTACGAGCAGTACTTC.

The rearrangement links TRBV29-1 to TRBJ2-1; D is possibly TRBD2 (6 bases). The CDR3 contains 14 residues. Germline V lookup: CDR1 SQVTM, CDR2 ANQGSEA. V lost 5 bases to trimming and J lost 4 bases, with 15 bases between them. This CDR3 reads CSVLGGARYNEQFF. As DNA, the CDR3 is TGCAGCGTTCTAGGCGGGGCCCGATACAATGAGCAGTTCTTC.

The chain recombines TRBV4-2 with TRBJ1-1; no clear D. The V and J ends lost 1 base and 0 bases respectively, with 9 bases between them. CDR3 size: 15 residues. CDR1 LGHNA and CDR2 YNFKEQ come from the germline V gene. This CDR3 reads CASSQVKVMNTEAFF. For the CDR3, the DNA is TGTGCCAGCAGCCAAGTTAAGGTAATGAACACTGAAGCTTTCTTT.

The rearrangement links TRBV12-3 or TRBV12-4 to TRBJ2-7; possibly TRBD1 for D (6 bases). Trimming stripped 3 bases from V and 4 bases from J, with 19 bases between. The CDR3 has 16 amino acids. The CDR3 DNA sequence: TGTGCCAGCAGTTTGGGTCAGGGGTGGATTCGGTACGAGCAGTACTTC. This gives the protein CASSLGQGWIRYEQYF.

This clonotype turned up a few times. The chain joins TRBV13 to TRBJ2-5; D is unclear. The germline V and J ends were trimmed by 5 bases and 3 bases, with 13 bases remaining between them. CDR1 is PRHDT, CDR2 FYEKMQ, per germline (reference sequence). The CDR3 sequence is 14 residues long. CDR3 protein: CASSLRSLEETQYF. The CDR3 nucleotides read TGTGCCAGCAGCCTCAGGTCCTTGGAAGAGACCCAGTACTTC.

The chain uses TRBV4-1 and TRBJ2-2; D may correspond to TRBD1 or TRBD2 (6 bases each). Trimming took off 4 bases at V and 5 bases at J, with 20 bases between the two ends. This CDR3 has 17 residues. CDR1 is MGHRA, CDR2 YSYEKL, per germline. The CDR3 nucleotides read TGCGCCAGCAGCCCCCGGGCCTCGGGGGCCCCTACCGGGGAGCTGTTTTTT. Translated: CASSPRASGAPTGELFF.

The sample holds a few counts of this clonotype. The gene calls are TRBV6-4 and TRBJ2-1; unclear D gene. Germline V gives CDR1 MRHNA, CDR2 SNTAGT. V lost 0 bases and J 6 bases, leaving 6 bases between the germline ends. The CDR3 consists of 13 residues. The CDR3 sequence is CASSDSNRNEQFF. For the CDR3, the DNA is TGTGCCAGCAGTGACTCGAATCGCAATGAGCAGTTCTTC.

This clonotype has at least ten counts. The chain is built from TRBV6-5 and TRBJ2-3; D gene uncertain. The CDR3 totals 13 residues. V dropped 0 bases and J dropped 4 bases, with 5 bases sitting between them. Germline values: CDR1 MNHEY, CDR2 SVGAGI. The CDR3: CASSYSVADTQYF. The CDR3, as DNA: TGTGCCAGCAGTTACTCGGTCGCAGATACGCAGTATTTT.